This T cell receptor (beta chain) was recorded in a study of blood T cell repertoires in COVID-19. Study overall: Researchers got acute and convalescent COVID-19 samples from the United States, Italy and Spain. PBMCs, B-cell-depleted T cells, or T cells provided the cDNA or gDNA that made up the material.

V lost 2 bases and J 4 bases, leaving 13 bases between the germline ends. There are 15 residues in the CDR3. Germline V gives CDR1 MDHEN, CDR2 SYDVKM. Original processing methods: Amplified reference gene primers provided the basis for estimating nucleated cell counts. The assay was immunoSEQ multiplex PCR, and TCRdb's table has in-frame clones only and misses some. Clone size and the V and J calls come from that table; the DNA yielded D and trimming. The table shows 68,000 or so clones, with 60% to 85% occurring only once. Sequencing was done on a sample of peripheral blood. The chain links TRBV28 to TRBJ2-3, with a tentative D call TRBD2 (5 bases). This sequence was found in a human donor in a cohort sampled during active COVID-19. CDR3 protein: CASSLQLERADTQYF. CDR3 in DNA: TGTGCCAGCAGTTTACAACTAGAGAGGGCAGATACGCAGTATTTT.